This TCR beta chain derives from a study of blood T cell repertoires in COVID-19 (dated by TCRdb to the early 2020s). About the investigation overall: Samples covering the acute and convalescent phases of COVID-19 were provided by collaborators in the United States, Italy and Spain. Where available, HLA class I and class II types were taken from metadata supplied by the sample provider and were not determined by assay-based typing. A freely available public database, intended as a resource for researchers studying the immune response to SARS-CoV-2, is where the repertoires were released. The sample metadata nearly always contained a de-identified subject ID, COVID-19 status, age in years and sex. The samples were drawn from the first 160 participants of the ongoing ImmuneRACE study and from 950 to 1,500 subjects provided by 6 global collaborators. The prospective study material was composed of cDNA or gDNA derived from T cells, B-cell-depleted T cells, or PBMCs. The dataset comprised deeply sampled blood TCRbeta repertoires from subjects exposed to, actively infected with, or recovered from COVID-19.

Collaborating institutions collected whole blood in K2EDTA tubes following their own protocols. Collaborator samples were shipped for TCRbeta analysis as frozen whole blood, isolated PBMCs, or DNA extracted from either sample type. Beyond this particular receptor, the publication reports: The quantity of clinical and demographic metadata differed by source and by participant and was supplied without curation.

TCRbeta CDR3 regions were amplified from genomic DNA by means of the immunoSEQ Assay, a bias-controlled multiplex PCR. The source study handled its data this way. The number of nucleated cells in each sample was estimated from the amplification of reference gene primers within the assay. Sequence reads were collapsed and filtered to measure the absolute abundance of every unique TCRbeta CDR3 rearrangement. For each sample, productive Simpson clonality was calculated as the square root of Simpson's diversity index across productive rearrangements. Not all clones reach the TCRdb copy of this immuneACCESS table, which keeps in-frame sequences only. Checked studies attribute under half of the gap to unresolved V genes and leave the rest unexplained. Clone size and the V and J calls come from that table; the DNA yielded D and trimming. Here the sample has about 64,000 clones; 86% occur a single time. About 1.2% of the sample is taken by the ten largest.

This clone has only a few counts. The clone's antigen remains unknown. Base-call qualities are not available, and no considerably larger clone is one nucleotide away. Sequences MGHRA (CDR1) and YSYEKL (CDR2) are obtained from the germline V gene. The germline ends are 9 bases apart after V is trimmed by 3 bases and J by 1 base. The CDR3 goes from the cysteine to the phenylalanine over 14 residues. The CDR3 DNA has 42 bases and is translated from base 1. Specimen: peripheral blood. Rearrangement joined TRBV4-1 to TRBJ1-1; the D gene identity is not certain. This sequence originates from a man aged 40-55 years with acute or convalescent COVID-19. The nucleotide sequence reads as follows: TGCGCCAGCAGCCAGTTGACGGGGAACACTGAAGCTTTCTTT. Its translation is CASSQLTGNTEAFF.